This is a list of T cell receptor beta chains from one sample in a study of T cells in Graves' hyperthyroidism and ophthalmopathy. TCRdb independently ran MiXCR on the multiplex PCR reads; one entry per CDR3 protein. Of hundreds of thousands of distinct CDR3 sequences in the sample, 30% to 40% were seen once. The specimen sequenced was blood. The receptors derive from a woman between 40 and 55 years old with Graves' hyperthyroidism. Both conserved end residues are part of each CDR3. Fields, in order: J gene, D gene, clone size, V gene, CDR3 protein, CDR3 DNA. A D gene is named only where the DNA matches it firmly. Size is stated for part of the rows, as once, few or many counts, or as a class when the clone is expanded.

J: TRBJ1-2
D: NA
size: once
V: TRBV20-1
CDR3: CSARKAAGFPYVYGYTF
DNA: TGCAGTGCTAGGAAGGCGGCAGGTTTCCCGTACGTCTATGGCTACACCTTC

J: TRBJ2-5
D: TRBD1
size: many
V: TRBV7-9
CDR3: CASSTGTGGVGETQYF
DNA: TGTGCCAGCAGCACCGGGACAGGGGGCGTTGGAGAGACCCAGTACTTC

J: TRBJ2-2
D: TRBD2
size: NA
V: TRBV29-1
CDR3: CSVASRLAGELFF
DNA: TGCAGCGTTGCTTCCCGACTAGCGGGGGAGCTGTTTTTT

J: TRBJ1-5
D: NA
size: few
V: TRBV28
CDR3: CASSSERGNQPQHF
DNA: TGTGCCAGCAGTTCGGAACGCGGCAATCAGCCCCAGCATTTT

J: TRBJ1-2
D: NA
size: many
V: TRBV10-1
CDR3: CASSESDRFESYTF
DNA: TGCGCCAGCAGTGAGTCCGACAGATTCGAGAGCTACACCTTC

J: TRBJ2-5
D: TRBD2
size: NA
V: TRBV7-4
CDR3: CASSIDGGAWDF
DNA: TGTGCCAGCAGCATAGACGGGGGGGCTTGGGACTTC

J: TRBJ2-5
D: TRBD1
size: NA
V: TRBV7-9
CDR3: CASSHRDSYQETQYF
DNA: TGTGCCAGCAGCCACCGGGACAGTTACCAAGAGACCCAGTACTTC

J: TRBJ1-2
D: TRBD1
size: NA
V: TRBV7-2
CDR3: CASSRNQGGQGAEGYTF
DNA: TGTGCCAGCAGCCGAAACCAGGGGGGACAGGGGGCAGAGGGCTACACCTTC

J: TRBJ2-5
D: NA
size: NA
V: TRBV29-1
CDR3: CSVVRDGFQETQYF
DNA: TGCAGCGTTGTGAGGGACGGATTCCAAGAGACCCAGTACTTC

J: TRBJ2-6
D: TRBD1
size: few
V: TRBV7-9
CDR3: CASSLGQGVGGGANVLTF
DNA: TGTGCCAGCAGCTTAGGACAGGGGGTGGGGGGAGGGGCCAACGTCCTGACTTTC

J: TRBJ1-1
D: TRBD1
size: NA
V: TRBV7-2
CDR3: CASSLSRQGPEAFF
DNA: TGTGCCAGCAGCTTATCTCGACAGGGTCCTGAAGCTTTCTTT

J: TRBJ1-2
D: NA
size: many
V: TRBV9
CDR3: CASSVEGTGGYTF
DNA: TGTGCCAGCAGCGTAGAGGGGACCGGTGGCTACACCTTC

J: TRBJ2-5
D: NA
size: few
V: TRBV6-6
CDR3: CASSYTRSETQYF
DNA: TGTGCCAGCAGTTACACTAGGTCAGAGACCCAGTACTTC

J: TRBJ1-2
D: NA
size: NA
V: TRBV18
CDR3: CASSPPMEYGYTF
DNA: TGTGCCAGCTCACCACCGATGGAATATGGCTACACCTTC

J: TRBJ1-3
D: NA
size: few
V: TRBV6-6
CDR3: CASSVGHRSSGNTIYF
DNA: TGTGCCAGCAGTGTGGGACACCGGAGCTCTGGAAACACCATATATTTT

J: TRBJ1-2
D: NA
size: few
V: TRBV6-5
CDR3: CASSVDTGDGYTF
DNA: TGTGCCAGCAGTGTGGACACCGGCGATGGCTACACCTTC

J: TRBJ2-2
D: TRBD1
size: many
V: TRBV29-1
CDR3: CSVEIRPKPGQENTGELFF
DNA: TGCAGCGTTGAGATCCGACCCAAACCGGGACAGGAGAACACCGGGGAGCTGTTTTTT

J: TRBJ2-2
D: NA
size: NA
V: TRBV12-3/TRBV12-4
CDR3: CASRGGVGGPGELFF
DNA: TGTGCCAGCAGAGGAGGTGTCGGTGGCCCCGGGGAGCTGTTTTTT

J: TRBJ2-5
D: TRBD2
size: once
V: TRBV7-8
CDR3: CASSPSSGRASETQYF
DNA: TGTGCCAGCTCACCATCTAGCGGGAGGGCCTCGGAGACCCAGTACTTC

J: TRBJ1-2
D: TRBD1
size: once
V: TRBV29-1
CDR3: CSVGDRGYGGYTF
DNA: TGCAGCGTGGGGGACAGGGGCTACGGTGGCTACACCTTC

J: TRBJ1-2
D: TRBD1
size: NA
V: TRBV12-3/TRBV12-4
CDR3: CASSEPGQGMMHGYTF
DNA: TGTGCCAGCAGTGAACCGGGACAGGGGATGATGCATGGCTACACCTTC

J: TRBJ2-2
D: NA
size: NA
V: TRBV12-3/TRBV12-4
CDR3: CASTFGWGGGTGELFF
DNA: TGTGCCAGCACCTTTGGGTGGGGGGGCGGCACCGGGGAGCTGTTTTTT

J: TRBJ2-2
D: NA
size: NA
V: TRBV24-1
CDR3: CATSSFGDFSTGELFF
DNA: TGTGCCACCAGTAGTTTCGGGGATTTTTCCACCGGGGAGCTGTTTTTT

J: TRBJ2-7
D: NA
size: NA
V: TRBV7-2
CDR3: CASSLGVGAEEQYF
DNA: TGTGCCAGCAGCTTAGGGGTAGGGGCAGAAGAGCAGTACTTC

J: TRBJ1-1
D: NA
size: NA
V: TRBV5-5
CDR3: CASSAHRGGITEAFF
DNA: TGTGCCAGCAGCGCACACCGCGGGGGAATCACTGAAGCTTTCTTT

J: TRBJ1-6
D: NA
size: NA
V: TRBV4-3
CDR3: CASSQVKGQNSPLHF
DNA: TGCGCCAGCAGCCAGGTTAAGGGCCAAAATTCACCCCTCCACTTT

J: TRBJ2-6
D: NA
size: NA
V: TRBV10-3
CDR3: CAISPSSGANVLTF
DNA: TGTGCCATCAGTCCCTCCTCTGGGGCCAACGTCCTGACTTTC

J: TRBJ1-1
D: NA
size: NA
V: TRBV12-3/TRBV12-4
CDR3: CASSPPGQGIGEAFF
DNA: TGTGCCAGCTCACCACCTGGCCAGGGTATCGGGGAAGCTTTCTTT

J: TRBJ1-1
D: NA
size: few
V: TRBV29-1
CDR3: CSVDRRPEAFF
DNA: TGCAGCGTTGACCGCAGACCTGAAGCTTTCTTT

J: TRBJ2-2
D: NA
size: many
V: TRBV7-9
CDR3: CASSRSVNTGELFF
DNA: TGTGCCAGCAGCCGCTCGGTGAACACCGGGGAGCTGTTTTTT

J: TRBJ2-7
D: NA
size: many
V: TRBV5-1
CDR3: CASSFSGAYNEQYF
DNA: TGCGCCAGCAGCTTTTCGGGGGCCTACAATGAGCAGTACTTC

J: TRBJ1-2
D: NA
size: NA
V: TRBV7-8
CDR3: CASRSVGPNYGYTF
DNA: TGTGCCAGCAGATCCGTGGGGCCGAACTATGGCTACACCTTC

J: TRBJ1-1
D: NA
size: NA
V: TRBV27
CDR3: CASSFLDTGRRNTEAFF
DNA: TGTGCCAGCAGTTTTCTGGATACGGGACGGAGGAACACTGAAGCTTTCTTT

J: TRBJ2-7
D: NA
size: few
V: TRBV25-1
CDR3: CASIGINDRQGQYEQYF
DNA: TGTGCCAGCATCGGGATAAACGACCGACAAGGACAATACGAGCAGTACTTC

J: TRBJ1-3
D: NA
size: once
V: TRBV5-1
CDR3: CASSTRGSGNTMYF
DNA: TGCGCCAGCAGCACCCGGGGGTCTGGAAACACCATGTATTTT

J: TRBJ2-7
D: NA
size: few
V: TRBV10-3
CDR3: CAISESGPPSEQYF
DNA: TGTGCCATCAGTGAGTCTGGGCCCCCCTCCGAGCAGTACTTC

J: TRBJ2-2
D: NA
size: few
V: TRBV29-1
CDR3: CSVVGSGELFF
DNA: TGCAGCGTGGTAGGGTCCGGGGAGCTGTTTTTT

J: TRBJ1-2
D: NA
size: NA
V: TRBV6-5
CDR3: CASSYLDRYYGYTF
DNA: TGTGCCAGCAGTTACCTAGACAGATACTATGGCTACACCTTC

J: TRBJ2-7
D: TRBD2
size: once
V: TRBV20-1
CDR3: CSPTGGISSYEQYF
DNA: TGCAGCCCGACGGGGGGGATCTCCTCCTACGAGCAGTACTTC

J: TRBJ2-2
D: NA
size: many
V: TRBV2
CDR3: CASRWDTGELFF
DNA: TGTGCCAGCAGGTGGGACACCGGGGAGCTGTTTTTT

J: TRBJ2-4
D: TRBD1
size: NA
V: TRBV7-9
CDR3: CASSPPARDRDLAKNIQYF
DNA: TGTGCCAGCAGCCCGCCAGCCCGGGACAGGGACCTAGCCAAAAACATTCAGTACTTC